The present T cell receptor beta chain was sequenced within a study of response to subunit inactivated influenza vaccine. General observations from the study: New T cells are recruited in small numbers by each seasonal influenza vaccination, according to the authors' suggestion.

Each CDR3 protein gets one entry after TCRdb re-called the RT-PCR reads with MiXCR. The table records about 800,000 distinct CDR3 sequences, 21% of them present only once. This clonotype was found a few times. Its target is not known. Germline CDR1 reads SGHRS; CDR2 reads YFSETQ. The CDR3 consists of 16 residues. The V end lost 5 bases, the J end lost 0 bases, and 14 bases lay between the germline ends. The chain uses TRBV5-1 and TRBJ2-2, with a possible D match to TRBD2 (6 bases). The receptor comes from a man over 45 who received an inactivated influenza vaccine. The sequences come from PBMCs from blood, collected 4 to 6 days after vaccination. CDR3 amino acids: CASRMGGTANTGELFF. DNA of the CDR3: TGCGCCAGCAGAATGGGGGGAACAGCGAACACCGGGGAGCTGTTTTTT.